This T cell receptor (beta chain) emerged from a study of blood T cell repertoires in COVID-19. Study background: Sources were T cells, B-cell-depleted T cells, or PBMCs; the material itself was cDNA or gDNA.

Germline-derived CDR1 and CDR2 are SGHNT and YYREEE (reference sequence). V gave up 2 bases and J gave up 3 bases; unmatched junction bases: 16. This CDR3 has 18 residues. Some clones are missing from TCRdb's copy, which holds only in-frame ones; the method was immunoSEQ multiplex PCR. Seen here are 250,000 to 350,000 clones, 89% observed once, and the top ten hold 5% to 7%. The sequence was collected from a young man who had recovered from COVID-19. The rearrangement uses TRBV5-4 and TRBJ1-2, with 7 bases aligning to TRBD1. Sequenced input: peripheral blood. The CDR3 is CASSLPSLRDRFHYGYTF. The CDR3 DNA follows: TGTGCCAGCAGCTTACCCTCACTCCGGGACAGATTTCACTATGGCTACACCTTC. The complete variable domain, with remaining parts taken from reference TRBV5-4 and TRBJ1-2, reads ETGVTQSPTHLIKTRGQQVTLRCSSQSGHNTVSWYQQALGQGPQFIFQYYREEENGRGNFPPRFSGLQFPNYSSELNVNALELDDSALYLCASSLPSLRDRFHYGYTFGSGTRLTVV.